This TCR beta chain originates from a study of blood T cell repertoires in COVID-19. Overall study: The United States, Italy and Spain supplied acute and convalescent COVID-19 samples. Sample material is recorded as cDNA or gDNA derived from T cells, B-cell-depleted T cells, or PBMCs.

In the authors' workflow: Using reference gene primer amplification, nucleated cell counts were estimated. Assay: immunoSEQ multiplex PCR; the TCRdb copy retains only in-frame clones and omits some. V and J calls and clone size follow that table, whereas D and trimming were derived from the DNA. The table lists 200,000 to 250,000 clones, about 85% of them singletons, with roughly 2.6% in the top ten. Germline trimming cut 4 bases from V and 3 bases from J; bases unmatched to any gene: 4. Germline CDR1 KGHSH, CDR2 LQKENI. This CDR3 comprises 14 residues. This chain links TRBV18 with TRBJ1-2, with TRBD1 matching 8 bases. The sequence came from a man in his fifties or sixties who had recovered from COVID-19. Input material: peripheral blood. The CDR3 DNA follows: TGTGCCAGCTCACGACTGGACAGGGACTATGGCTACACCTTC. It specifies CASSRLDRDYGYTF.